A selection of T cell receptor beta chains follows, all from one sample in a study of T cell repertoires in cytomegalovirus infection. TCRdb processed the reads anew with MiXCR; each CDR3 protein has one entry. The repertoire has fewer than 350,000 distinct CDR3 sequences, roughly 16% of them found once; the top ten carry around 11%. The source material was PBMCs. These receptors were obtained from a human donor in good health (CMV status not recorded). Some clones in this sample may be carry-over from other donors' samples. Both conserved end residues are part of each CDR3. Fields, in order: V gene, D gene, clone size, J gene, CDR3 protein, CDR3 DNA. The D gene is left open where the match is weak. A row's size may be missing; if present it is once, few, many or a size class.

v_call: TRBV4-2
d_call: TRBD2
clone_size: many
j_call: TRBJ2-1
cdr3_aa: CASSQEGGGGAGRQFF
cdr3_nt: TGTGCCAGCAGCCAAGAGGGGGGCGGGGGGGCCGGGAGGCAGTTCTTC

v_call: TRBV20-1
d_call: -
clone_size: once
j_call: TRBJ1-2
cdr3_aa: CSEASWDHGRGGYTF
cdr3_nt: TGCAGTGAGGCAAGTTGGGATCATGGCCGGGGCGGCTACACCTTC

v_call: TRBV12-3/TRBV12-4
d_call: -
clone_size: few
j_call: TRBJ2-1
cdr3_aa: CASSPTGIVDEQFF
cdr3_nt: TGTGCCAGCAGCCCTACCGGGATAGTAGATGAGCAGTTCTTC

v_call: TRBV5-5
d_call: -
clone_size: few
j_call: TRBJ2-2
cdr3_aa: CASSPQPTSGELFF
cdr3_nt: TGTGCCAGCAGCCCCCAGCCGACGAGCGGGGAGCTGTTTTTT

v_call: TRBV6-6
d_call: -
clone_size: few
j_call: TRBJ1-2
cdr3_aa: CASRPDSNDYGYTF
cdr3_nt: TGTGCCAGCAGACCAGACAGTAACGACTATGGCTACACCTTC

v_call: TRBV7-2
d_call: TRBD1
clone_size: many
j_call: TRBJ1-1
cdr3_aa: CASSLAGTGASNTEAFF
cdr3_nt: TGTGCCAGCAGCTTAGCCGGGACAGGGGCCTCCAACACTGAAGCTTTCTTT

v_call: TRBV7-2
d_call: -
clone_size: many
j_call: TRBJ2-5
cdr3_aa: CASSLNQGGEGETQYF
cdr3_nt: TGTGCCAGCAGCTTAAACCAGGGGGGCGAGGGAGAGACCCAGTACTTC

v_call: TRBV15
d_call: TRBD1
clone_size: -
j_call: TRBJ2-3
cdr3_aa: CATSTGASTDTQYF
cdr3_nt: TGTGCCACTTCGACAGGGGCGAGCACAGATACGCAGTATTTT

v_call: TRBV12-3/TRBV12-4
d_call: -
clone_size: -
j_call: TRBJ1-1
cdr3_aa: CASTWGENTEAFF
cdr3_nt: TGTGCCAGCACTTGGGGGGAAAACACTGAAGCTTTCTTT

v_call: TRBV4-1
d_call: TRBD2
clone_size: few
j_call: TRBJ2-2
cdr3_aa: CASSQEGGALYTGELFF
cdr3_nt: TGCGCCAGCAGCCAAGAGGGAGGGGCCTTATACACCGGGGAGCTGTTTTTT

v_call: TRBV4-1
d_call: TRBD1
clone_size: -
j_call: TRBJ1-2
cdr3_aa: CASSRIQGENYGYTF
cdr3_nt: TGCGCCAGCAGCCGTATACAGGGGGAGAACTATGGCTACACCTTC

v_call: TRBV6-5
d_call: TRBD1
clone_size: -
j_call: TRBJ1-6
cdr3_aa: CASGETGLSPLHF
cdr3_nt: TGTGCCAGCGGGGAGACAGGGTTATCACCCCTCCACTTT

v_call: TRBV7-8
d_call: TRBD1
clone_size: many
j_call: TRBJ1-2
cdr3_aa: CASSLIVLNRGASNYGYTF
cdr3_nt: TGTGCCAGCAGCTTAATTGTGTTGAACAGGGGAGCCTCTAACTATGGCTACACCTTC

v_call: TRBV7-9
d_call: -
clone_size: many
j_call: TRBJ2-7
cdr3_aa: CASLRDGYEQYF
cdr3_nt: TGTGCCAGCCTCCGGGACGGGTACGAGCAGTACTTC

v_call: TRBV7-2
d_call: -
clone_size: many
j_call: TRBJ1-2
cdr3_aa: CASSPEGQGNRYGYTF
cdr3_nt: TGTGCCAGCAGCCCAGAGGGGCAGGGGAATCGGTATGGCTACACCTTC

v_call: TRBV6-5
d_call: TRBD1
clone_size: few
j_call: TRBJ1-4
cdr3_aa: CASSYSGTGLPYEKLFF
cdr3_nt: TGTGCCAGCAGTTACTCCGGGACAGGCCTACCTTATGAAAAACTGTTTTTT

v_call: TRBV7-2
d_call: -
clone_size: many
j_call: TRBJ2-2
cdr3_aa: CASSSMPGAGGELFF
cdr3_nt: TGTGCCAGCAGCTCTATGCCAGGGGCTGGCGGGGAGCTGTTTTTT

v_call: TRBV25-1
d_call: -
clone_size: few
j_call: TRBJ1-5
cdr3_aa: CASSAPNQPQHF
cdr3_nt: TGTGCCAGCAGTGCCCCGAATCAGCCCCAGCATTTT

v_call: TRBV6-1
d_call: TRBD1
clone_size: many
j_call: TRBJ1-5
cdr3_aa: CASTSGTGGPIDNQPQHF
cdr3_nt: TGTGCCAGCACCTCCGGGACAGGGGGCCCGATTGACAATCAGCCCCAGCATTTT

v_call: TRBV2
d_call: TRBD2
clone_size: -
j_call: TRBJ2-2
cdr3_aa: CASSLAGEGTGELFF
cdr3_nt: TGTGCCAGCAGCCTAGCGGGGGAAGGAACCGGGGAGCTGTTTTTT

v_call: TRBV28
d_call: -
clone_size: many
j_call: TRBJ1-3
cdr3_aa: CASGVVRGPTGNTIYF
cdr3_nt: TGTGCCAGCGGGGTTGTCAGAGGCCCTACTGGAAACACCATATATTTT

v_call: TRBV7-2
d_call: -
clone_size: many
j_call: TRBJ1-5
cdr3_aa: CASSPSRGYQPQHF
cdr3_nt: TGTGCCAGCAGCCCGTCGCGAGGATATCAGCCCCAGCATTTT

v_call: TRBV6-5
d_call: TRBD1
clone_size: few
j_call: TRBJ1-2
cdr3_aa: CASSYSGQRVYGYTF
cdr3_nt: TGTGCCAGCAGTTACTCGGGACAGAGAGTGTATGGCTACACCTTC

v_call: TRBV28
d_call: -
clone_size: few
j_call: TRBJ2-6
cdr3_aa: CASSDRSSGANVLTF
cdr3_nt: TGTGCCAGCAGCGACCGGAGCTCTGGGGCCAACGTCCTGACTTTC

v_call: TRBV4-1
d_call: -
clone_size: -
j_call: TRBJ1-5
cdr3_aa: CASSQQGDQPQHF
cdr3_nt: TGCGCCAGCAGCCAGCAAGGGGATCAGCCCCAGCATTTT